The rows below give T cell receptor beta chains drawn from one sample of a study of CD8+ T cells in alopecia areata. Clones were read by immunoSEQ multiplex PCR, and TCRdb kept only the in-frame ones, dropping some. The table shows more than 90,000 clones, with around 61% occurring only once. The sequenced material came from CD4+ T cells sorted from blood. The receptors come from a human donor in good health. The CDR3 runs from the conserved cysteine through the conserved F or W. Fields, in order: clone size, V gene, J gene, D gene, CDR3 DNA, CDR3 protein. The D gene is left open where the match is weak. Only part of the rows carry a size: once, few, many, or a class if the clone is expanded.

>-|TRBV2|TRBJ2-3|TRBD1
TGTGCCAGCACCCCGGGCAGGGGGACAGATACGCAGTATTTT
CASTPGRGTDTQYF
>once|TRBV15|TRBJ2-5|-
TGTGCCACCAGCAGATCCTGGGCCCTGGAAGAGACCCAGTACTTC
CATSRSWALEETQYF
>-|TRBV7-9|TRBJ2-5|TRBD2
TGTGCCAGCAGCTTTACTAGCGGGGGGCATCAAGAGACCCAGTACTTC
CASSFTSGGHQETQYF
>-|TRBV29-1|TRBJ2-1|-
TGCAGCGTAGATTTAAGGGGGGACTGGGTGTTCTCCTACAATGAGCAGTTCTTC
CSVDLRGDWVFSYNEQFF
>once|TRBV27|TRBJ2-5|-
TGTGCCAGCAGTTTCAATAGGGGAGAGACCCAGTACTTC
CASSFNRGETQYF
>few|TRBV6-6|TRBJ2-7|-
TGTGCCAGCAGTTACCGACAGGACACCTACGAGCAGTACTTC
CASSYRQDTYEQYF
>-|TRBV6-1|TRBJ1-1|-
TGTGCCAGCAGTGAAAGGGGTGCGGCTTTCTTT
CASSERGAAFF
>-|TRBV11-2|TRBJ2-5|-
TGTGCCAGCAGCTTAGAAGGGGGGCGCGGGGAGACCCAGTACTTC
CASSLEGGRGETQYF
>-|TRBV4-2|TRBJ2-1|TRBD1
TGTGCCAGCAGCGAAGAAGGGAGACGGACAGGGGTGAATGAGCAGTTCTTC
CASSEEGRRTGVNEQFF
>-|TRBV6-5|TRBJ1-2|TRBD1
TGTGCCAGCAGTGACAGGGGCTATGGCTACACCTTC
CASSDRGYGYTF
>-|TRBV7-9|TRBJ1-2|TRBD1
TGTGCCAGCAGCAGGGACAGTAACTATGGCTACACCTTC
CASSRDSNYGYTF
>-|TRBV12-5|TRBJ2-7|TRBD2
TGTGCTAGTGGTTTGGTACTGGGTAGCGGGTATCTGAGGTCCTACGAGCAGTACTTC
CASGLVLGSGYLRSYEQYF
>-|TRBV5-8|TRBJ1-2|-
TGTGCCAGCAGTCTATCGGAAAGGGTATGGGGCTACACCTTC
CASSLSERVWGYTF
>-|TRBV2|TRBJ2-1|-
TGTGCCAGCAGTGCACGGAATGAGCAGTTCTTC
CASSARNEQFF
>-|TRBV2|TRBJ2-5|-
TGTGCCAGCGGGACGTTTGAGACCCAGTACTTC
CASGTFETQYF
>-|TRBV2|TRBJ2-1|-
TGTGCCAGCAGTGGTTTCCCGAGGAATGAGCAGTTCTTC
CASSGFPRNEQFF
>once|TRBV30|TRBJ2-7|TRBD1
TGTGCCTGTCTCGTGACAGGGAAGTGGAACGAGCAGTACTTC
CACLVTGKWNEQYF
>-|TRBV11-2|TRBJ1-6|-
TGTGCCAGCAGCCCCCCGGGCAGGCATAATTCACCCCTCCACTTT
CASSPPGRHNSPLHF
>few|TRBV29-1|TRBJ2-3|-
TGCAGCGTTGAGGCGGGGCTCAGAGATACGCAGTATTTT
CSVEAGLRDTQYF
>-|TRBV2|TRBJ2-5|TRBD1
TGTGCCAGCATCTTGGACAGGGACAAGACCCAGTACTTC
CASILDRDKTQYF
>-|TRBV29-1|TRBJ2-1|TRBD2
TGCAGCGTTGAAGATCGAGCGGGACTCAATGAGCAGTTCTTC
CSVEDRAGLNEQFF
>few|TRBV29-1|TRBJ1-2|-
TGCAGCGTCGACAGCGATGGCTACACCTTC
CSVDSDGYTF